The rows below give T cell receptor beta chains drawn from one sample of a study of blood T cell repertoires in COVID-19. Sequencing used immunoSEQ multiplex PCR; TCRdb keeps in-frame clones, though not all of them. The sample carries some 120,000 clones, about 84% recorded once. The sequencing sample was made of peripheral blood. The source is a human donor in a cohort sampled during active COVID-19. Both conserved end residues are part of each CDR3. The D gene is left open where the match is weak. Expanded clones get a size class; other rows say once, few or many, or leave the size out.

clone_size,d_call,j_call,v_call,cdr3_aa,cdr3_nt
.,TRBD1,TRBJ2-3,TRBV7-9,CASSRPGTGTADTQYF,TGTGCCAGCAGCCGCCCCGGGACAGGGACCGCAGATACGCAGTATTTT
.,.,TRBJ1-2,TRBV20-1,CSALKNGYTF,TGCAGTGCTTTAAAAAATGGCTACACCTTC
.,.,TRBJ2-5,TRBV5-1,CASSLGPSRRETQYF,TGCGCCAGCAGCTTGGGCCCTAGCCGGAGGGAGACCCAGTACTTC
few,.,TRBJ2-7,TRBV10-1,CASSESGQRLYF,TGCGCCAGCAGTGAGTCAGGACAGAGGCTGTACTTC
.,.,TRBJ1-6,TRBV28,CASSLRKTYNSPLHF,TGTGCCAGCAGTTTGCGGAAAACCTATAATTCACCCCTCCACTTT
.,TRBD1,TRBJ1-5,TRBV16,CASSQLTGHSNQPQHF,TGTGCCAGCAGCCAATTGACAGGGCATAGCAATCAGCCCCAGCATTTT
.,TRBD2,TRBJ2-5,TRBV6-6,CASSGWTSGGLETQYF,TGTGCCAGCAGTGGATGGACTAGCGGGGGGCTTGAGACCCAGTACTTC
.,TRBD2,TRBJ2-3,TRBV28,CASSSFGGTDTQYF,TGTGCCAGCAGTTCGTTCGGGGGGACAGATACGCAGTATTTT
once,.,TRBJ1-5,TRBV7-2,CASTEEEGQPQHF,TGTGCCAGCACCGAAGAGGAGGGCCAGCCCCAGCATTTT
.,.,TRBJ2-7,TRBV27,CASSFLSDRYEQYF,TGTGCCAGCAGTTTCCTAAGCGATCGCTACGAGCAGTACTTC
.,.,TRBJ2-3,TRBV2,CASSPPVADTQYF,TGTGCCAGCAGCCCCCCGGTAGCGGATACGCAGTATTTT
once,TRBD1,TRBJ1-2,TRBV20-1,CSALQGGGYTF,TGCAGTGCTCTACAGGGGGGTGGCTACACCTTC
.,TRBD1,TRBJ2-7,TRBV18,CASSPSRQGYEQYF,TGTGCCAGCTCACCTTCGCGACAGGGCTACGAGCAGTACTTC
.,.,TRBJ1-4,TRBV7-9,CASSLILTATNEKLFF,TGTGCCAGCAGCTTAATTCTGACAGCAACTAATGAAAAACTGTTTTTT
.,.,TRBJ2-5,TRBV5-1,CASSLARETQYF,TGCGCCAGCAGCTTGGCCCGGGAGACCCAGTACTTC
.,TRBD1,TRBJ2-6,TRBV7-2,CASSGTGFNSGANVLTF,TGTGCCAGCAGCGGGACAGGGTTTAACTCTGGGGCCAACGTCCTGACTTTC
.,.,TRBJ2-3,TRBV24-1,CATSDSTRRSTDTQYF,TGTGCCACCAGTGATTCGACTCGTAGGAGCACAGATACGCAGTATTTT
.,TRBD1,TRBJ1-5,TRBV9,CASSGGTGGGQPQHF,TGTGCCAGCAGCGGAGGGACAGGGGGCGGTCAGCCCCAGCATTTT
.,.,TRBJ2-4,TRBV29-1,CSVDGQSKNIQYF,TGCAGCGTTGATGGACAGAGTAAAAACATTCAGTACTTC
.,TRBD1,TRBJ2-1,TRBV5-1,CASSLGQGAREQFF,TGCGCCAGCAGCTTGGGGCAGGGGGCAAGGGAGCAGTTCTTC
once,TRBD2,TRBJ2-2,TRBV5-1,CASSLAGLAGVTGELFF,TGCGCCAGCAGCTTGGCCGGACTAGCGGGAGTCACCGGGGAGCTGTTTTTT
.,TRBD2,TRBJ2-1,TRBV19,CASSIGGRARDEQFF,TGTGCCAGTAGTATAGGCGGGAGAGCCAGGGATGAGCAGTTCTTC
.,.,TRBJ2-2,TRBV19,CASTYDGGTGELFF,TGTGCCAGTACTTACGATGGGGGGACCGGGGAGCTGTTTTTT
few,.,TRBJ2-2,TRBV4-2,CASSQEHRPRTGELFF,TGTGCCAGCAGCCAAGAGCACAGGCCGAGAACCGGGGAGCTGTTTTTT
.,.,TRBJ2-4,TRBV7-2,CASSPEGVVGIQYF,TGTGCCAGCAGCCCCGAGGGGGTAGTCGGCATTCAGTACTTC
once,.,TRBJ2-5,TRBV25-1,CASSDGGQKETQYF,TGTGCCAGCAGTGACGGAGGTCAAAAAGAGACCCAGTACTTC
once,.,TRBJ1-3,TRBV3-1/TRBV3-2,CASSQNTGSSGNTIYF,TGTGCCAGCAGCCAAAACACAGGTTCCTCTGGAAACACCATATATTTT
.,TRBD2,TRBJ2-1,TRBV7-2,CASSLGTSGRAMRSNEQFF,TGTGCCAGCAGCCTGGGGACTAGCGGGAGGGCGATGCGGTCCAATGAGCAGTTCTTC
.,TRBD1,TRBJ1-1,TRBV30,CAWSATGGLTEAFF,TGTGCCTGGAGTGCGACAGGGGGCCTCACTGAAGCTTTCTTT
.,TRBD2,TRBJ2-4,TRBV4-2,CASSQPLAGELANIQYF,TGTGCCAGCAGCCAGCCTTTAGCGGGAGAATTGGCGAACATTCAGTACTTC
.,.,TRBJ2-5,TRBV7-2,CASSSQTGYRETQYF,TGTGCCAGCAGCTCCCAGACGGGGTATCGGGAGACCCAGTACTTC
.,.,TRBJ1-3,TRBV4-1,CASSQVVQGYGNTIYF,TGCGCCAGCAGCCAAGTTGTACAGGGATACGGAAACACCATATATTTT
once,.,TRBJ2-1,TRBV4-3,CASSQDRGPEYNEQFF,TGCGCCAGCAGCCAAGATCGAGGGCCCGAATACAATGAGCAGTTCTTC
.,.,TRBJ1-6,TRBV28,CASSLWQGANSPLHF,TGTGCCAGCAGTTTATGGCAAGGAGCTAATTCACCCCTCCACTTT
.,.,TRBJ2-7,TRBV5-8,CASSLGQSYEQYF,TGTGCCAGCAGCCTGGGACAAAGCTACGAGCAGTACTTC
.,.,TRBJ1-5,TRBV6-6,CASSYSGAGNQPQHF,TGTGCCAGCAGTTACTCAGGGGCCGGCAATCAGCCCCAGCATTTT
.,.,TRBJ1-1,TRBV15,CATSRGLMNTEAFF,TGTGCCACCAGCAGAGGACTTATGAACACTGAAGCTTTCTTT
.,.,TRBJ2-3,TRBV5-1,CASSSRADTQYF,TGCGCCAGCAGCTCGAGGGCAGATACGCAGTATTTT
.,.,TRBJ1-1,TRBV5-1,CASGTGQTPEAFF,TGCGCCAGCGGGACGGGACAAACCCCTGAAGCTTTCTTT